This entry lists 21 T cell receptor beta chains sequenced from one sample in a study of tumor-infiltrating lymphocytes in primary liver carcinoma. With a constant-region primer, TCR beta cDNA was made from 450 to 650 ng of total RNA. Three nested multiplex PCR rounds, a slightly modified ARM-PCR method, built the TCR beta libraries. PCR rounds one and two used TRBV1-TRBV30 forward primers with a C-beta reverse primer for 9 to 10 cycles each. One entry per CDR3 protein results from TCRdb running MiXCR on the multiplex PCR reads. The table has 40,000 or so distinct CDR3 sequences, roughly 74% seen once; the top ten hold around 40%. Unsorted bulk tissue (roughly 17-34 mg) underwent RNA and DNA co-extraction. Sample: tumor-adjacent normal liver tissue. The receptors derive from a man aged 40-50 years with primary liver carcinoma and hepatitis B virus infection.

This clonotype showed up many times. The gene calls are TRBV28 and TRBJ2-2; 16 bases align to TRBD2. The CDR3 consists of 17 residues. Losses at the gene ends were 4 bases for V and 3 bases for J; bases not matched to a gene: 2. Per germline, CDR1 MDHEN and CDR2 SYDVKM. CDR3 amino acids: CASSSGLAGGYTGELFF. CDR3 sequence (DNA): TGTGCCAGCAGTTCGGGACTAGCGGGAGGGTACACCGGGGAGCTGTTTTTT.

Of note for this clonotype: The final CDR3 position lacks the conserved phenylalanine or tryptophan, pointing to a likely read error. The chain uses TRBV28 and TRBJ2-5; weak D call: TRBD1 (6 bases). CDR1 is MDHEN, CDR2 SYDVKM, per germline. The CDR3 has 13 amino acids. Trimming cost V 6 bases and J 5 bases, with 13 bases left between them. The CDR3 DNA reads as TGTGCCAGCAGCTTACTGGGGGCCGAGACCCAGTACCTC. Translation: CASSLLGAETQYL.

On this clonotype itself: The junction does not match germline at one end; this may be a read error. CDR3 residues: CALSIGYPDTQYF. The CDR3 DNA is TGTGCCTTGAGTATAGGGTACCCAGATACGCAGTATTTT. The V call is TRBV30, the J call TRBJ2-3; D unclear. The CDR3 is 13 residues long. Germline assignment: CDR1 GTSNPN and CDR2 SVGIG (reference sequence).

As regards this clonotype: A read error may account for a junction end that differs from germline. The V and J genes are TRBV28 and TRBJ2-3, with TRBD2 identical over 8 bases. Looked up from germline, CDR1 is MDHEN and CDR2 is SYDVKM. CDR3 length: 15 residues. The CDR3 DNA reads TGTGTCAGCAGTTTGGGGGGACTAGTCACAGATACACAGTATTTT. Translating gives CVSSLGGLVTDTQYF.

This clonotype was seen repeatedly, ten times or more. V gene TRBV6-2 or TRBV6-3 combines with J gene TRBJ1-5; TRBD1 might be the D (5 bases). This CDR3 comprises 15 residues. Per the germline V gene, CDR1 is MNHEY and CDR2 is SVGEGT. V was cut by 4 bases and J by 3 bases, with 13 bases left in between. CDR3 sequence (DNA): TGTGCCAGCAGTTCTCCTCGGGGCCCCAATCAGCCCCAGCATTTT. Its translation: CASSSPRGPNQPQHF.

This rearrangement joins TRBV30 to TRBJ2-7, with 9 bases matching TRBD1. There are 16 residues in the CDR3. Germline-derived CDR1 and CDR2 are GTSNPN and SVGIG (reference sequence). Trimming cost V 1 base and J 9 bases; bases outside gene matches: 16. The CDR3 region is CAWSAPGQGSSYGQYF. CDR3 sequence (DNA): TGTGCCTGGAGTGCCCCGGGACAGGGATCGTCCTATGGGCAGTACTTC.

The J gene is TRBJ2-7, the V gene TRBV14; tentatively, D is TRBD2 (5 bases). Germline loops: CDR1 SGHDN, CDR2 FVKESK. This CDR3 comprises 13 residues. The CDR3 nucleotides are TGTGTGAGCAGCCAAGAGAGGGCAGCTCTTCAGTACTTC. Amino acids: CVSSQERAALQYF.

A remark on this clonotype: A junction end diverges from the germline sequence, so it may reflect a read error. The chain is built from TRBV12-3 or TRBV12-4 and TRBJ2-7; a possible D gene is TRBD2 (6 bases). The CDR3 sequence is 15 residues long. The CDR3 DNA is TGTGTCAGCAGAACGGGACTCCTGAGCTCCTACGAGCAGTACTTC. Its translation is CVSRTGLLSSYEQYF.

A word on this clonotype: An end of the junction differs from the germline gene, which may be a read error. V usage is TRBV14 and J usage is TRBJ1-6; D gene uncertain. The CDR3 has 19 residues. Germline loops: CDR1 SGHDN, CDR2 FVKESK. CDR3 amino acids: CASSQDQNHQASYSSPLHF. The DNA of the CDR3 is TGTGCAAGCAGCCAAGATCAGAACCACCAGGCATCCTATAGTTCACCCCTCCACTTT. Drawing the rest from reference TRBV14 and TRBJ1-6, the complete variable domain is EAGVTQFPSHSVIEKGQTVTLRCDPISGHDNLYWYRRVMGKEIKFLLHFVKESKQDESGMPNNRFLAERTGGTYSTLKVQPAELEDSGVYFCASSQDQNHQASYSSPLHFGNGTRLTVT.

As for this clonotype: This is likely a read error, given that the CDR3 carries no conserved phenylalanine or tryptophan at its end. The chain carries TRBV6-1 and TRBJ2-1, with a tentative D call TRBD2 (5 bases). CDR1 and CDR2 from the germline V gene are MNHNS and SASEGT. This CDR3 has 15 amino acids. CDR3 coding DNA: TGTGCAAGCAGTGAAGAAGCAGGAGGATACAATGAGCAGTTCTAC. It specifies CASSEEAGGYNEQFY.

With respect to this clonotype: Possible read error: a much larger clone is one base away. The J gene is TRBJ2-3, the V gene TRBV2, with a weak D call TRBD2 (6 bases). The germline gives CDR1 SNHLY, CDR2 FYNNEI. The CDR3 has 13 residues. The CDR3 spells CASSSAMGDMQYF. CDR3 nucleotides: TGTGCCAGTTCTAGCGCGATGGGGGATATGCAGTATTTT.

Turning to this clonotype: One junction end disagrees with the germline gene, perhaps due to a read error. The chain couples TRBV5-4 to TRBJ1-1; possible D gene TRBD1, 6 bases. CDR1 and CDR2 from the germline V gene are SGHNT and YYREEE (reference sequence). There are 14 residues in the CDR3. The CDR3 spells CASRPGQGTIEAFF. In nucleotides, the CDR3 is TGTGCCAGCAGACCCGGGCAGGGGACTATTGAAGCTTTCTTC.

To note about this clonotype: The junction does not match germline at one end; this may be a read error. The chain links TRBV5-8 to TRBJ2-1; D could derive from TRBD1 or TRBD2 (5 bases each). This CDR3 is 14 amino acids long. Germline CDR1 SGHTS, CDR2 YDEGEE. CDR3 loop: CACSGWTRVNEQFF. CDR3 sequence (DNA): TGTGCCTGCAGCGGATGGACAAGGGTGAATGAGCAGTTCTTC.

Details on this clonotype: This CDR3 is missing its conserved last phenylalanine or tryptophan, likely due to a read error. The chain links TRBV11-2 to TRBJ2-5; tentative D call: TRBD1 (5 bases). The CDR3 loop spans 14 amino acids. Germline V CDR1 and CDR2: SGHAT, FQNNGV. CDR3 nucleotide sequence: TGTGCGAGCAGCCAAAGCGACAGTCAAGAGACCCAGTACATC. It is translated as CASSQSDSQETQYI.

This clonotype was seen only a few times. In this CDR3 the conserved last residue, phenylalanine or tryptophan, is missing, so a read error is likely. The chain has TRBV10-3 and TRBJ2-3; D unclear. The length of the CDR3 is 14 residues. Germline V gene lookup returns CDR1 ENHRY and CDR2 SYGVKD. CDR3 sequence: CAISVTTYTDTQYS. The CDR3 DNA sequence: TGTGCGATCAGTGTAACGACCTACACAGATACGCAGTATTCT.

Details on this clonotype: A junction boundary mismatches the germline segment, possibly from a read error. The V and J genes are TRBV10-3 and TRBJ2-2, with D possibly being TRBD2 (6 bases). CDR1 and CDR2 (germline): ENHRY, SYGVKD. There are 12 residues in the CDR3. As DNA, the CDR3 is TGTGCCATCAGTGAGACTATCCGGGAGTTGTTTTTT. The encoded protein is CAISETIRELFF.

In its sample, this clonotype was seen once. The junction shows a germline mismatch at one end, possibly a read error. The rearrangement links TRBV14 to TRBJ2-1, with 8 bases matching TRBD2. The CDR3 totals 16 residues. Germline lookup yields CDR1 SGHDN and CDR2 FVKESK. The CDR3 sequence is CGSSAVAGCVNNGQFF. The CDR3 DNA follows: TGTGGCAGCAGTGCCGTAGCGGGATGTGTAAACAATGGGCAGTTCTTC. The full variable domain, its missing parts supplied by reference TRBV14 and TRBJ2-1, is EAGVTQFPSHSVIEKGQTVTLRCDPISGHDNLYWYRRVMGKEIKFLLHFVKESKQDESGMPNNRFLAERTGGTYSTLKVQPAELEDSGVYFCGSSAVAGCVNNGQFFGPGTRLTVL.

A note on this clonotype: One end of the junction fails to match germline, which may point to a read error. This sequence joins TRBV4-3 and TRBJ1-1; D gene uncertain. This CDR3 is built from 16 residues. Germline CDR1 is LGHNA and CDR2 is YSLEER. Here the CDR3 DNA reads TGCACCAGCAGCCAAGATCTAGGTCAGGCGGTAACTGAAGCTTTCTTT. Protein product: CTSSQDLGQAVTEAFF.

This clonotype was seen many times. V gene TRBV6-1 combines with J gene TRBJ2-7, with 7 bases aligning to TRBD1. CDR1 MNHNS and CDR2 SASEGT come from the germline V gene. The CDR3 has 15 amino acids. The ends lost 1 base at V and 2 bases at J; junction bases unmatched: 5. The CDR3 nucleotides read TGTGCCAGCAGTGAAGGCCTGGGGACAGCCTACGAGCAGTACTTC. The encoded protein is CASSEGLGTAYEQYF.

The CDR3 DNA reads TGTGCCAGCAGTCTGACTAGCGGGAGGGTCGATGGGCAGTTCTTC. Translated, it gives CASSLTSGRVDGQFF. The V call is TRBV7-8, the J call TRBJ2-1; TRBD2 matches 14 bases. Germline-derived CDR1 and CDR2 are SGHVS and FQNEAQ. After removal of 6 bases from V and 12 bases from J, the junction contained 10 bases not matched to a gene. The CDR3 is 15 residues long.

On this clonotype: Because the CDR3 is missing its conserved closing phenylalanine or tryptophan, this is likely a read error. This chain joins TRBV6-5 and TRBJ1-1, with a tentative D call TRBD1 (6 bases). There are 15 residues in the CDR3. Germline CDR1 is MNHEY and CDR2 is SVGAGI. The CDR3 loop is CTSSWIGGGNTEAFL. CDR3 nucleotide sequence: TGTACCAGCAGTTGGATCGGGGGCGGGAACACTGAAGCTTTCTTA.